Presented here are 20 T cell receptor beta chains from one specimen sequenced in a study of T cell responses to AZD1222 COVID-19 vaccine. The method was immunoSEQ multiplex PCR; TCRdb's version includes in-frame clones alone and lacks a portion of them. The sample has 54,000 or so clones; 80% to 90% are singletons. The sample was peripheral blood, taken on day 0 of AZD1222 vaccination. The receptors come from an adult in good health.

The CDR3 region has the DNA TGTGCCAGCAGCCTGGGACAGGATAATGAAAAACTGTTTTTT. Its protein product is CASSLGQDNEKLFF. The chain employs TRBV5-4 and TRBJ1-4; TRBD1 matches 8 bases. V dropped 4 bases and J dropped 4; count of bases not matched to a gene: 3. CDR1 SGHNT and CDR2 YYREEE come from the germline V gene (reference sequence). This CDR3 is built from 14 residues.

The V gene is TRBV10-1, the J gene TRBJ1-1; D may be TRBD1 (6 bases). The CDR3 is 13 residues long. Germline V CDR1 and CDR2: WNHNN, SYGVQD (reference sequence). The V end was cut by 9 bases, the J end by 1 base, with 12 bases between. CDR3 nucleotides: TGCGCCAGACCCACCAGGGGGAACACTGAAGCTTTCTTT. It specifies CARPTRGNTEAFF.

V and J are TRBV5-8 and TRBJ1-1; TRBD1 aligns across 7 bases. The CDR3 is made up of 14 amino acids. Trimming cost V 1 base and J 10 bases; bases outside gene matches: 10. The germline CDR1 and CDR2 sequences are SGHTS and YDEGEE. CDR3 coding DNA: TGTGCCAGCAGCTTGATACGGTTACAGGGGACAGCTTTCTTT. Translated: CASSLIRLQGTAFF.

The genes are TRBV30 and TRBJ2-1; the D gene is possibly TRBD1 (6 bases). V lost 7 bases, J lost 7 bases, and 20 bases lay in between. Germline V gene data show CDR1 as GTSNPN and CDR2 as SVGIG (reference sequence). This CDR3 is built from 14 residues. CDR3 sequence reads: CASRKGNRANEQFF. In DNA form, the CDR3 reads TGTGCCTCCCGAAAAGGGAACAGGGCTAATGAGCAGTTCTTC.

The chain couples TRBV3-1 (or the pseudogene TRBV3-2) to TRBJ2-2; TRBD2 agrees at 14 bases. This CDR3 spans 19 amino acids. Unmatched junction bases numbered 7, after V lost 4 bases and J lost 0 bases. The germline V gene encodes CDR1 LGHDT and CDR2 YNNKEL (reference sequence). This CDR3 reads CASSRGTSGSVANTGELFF. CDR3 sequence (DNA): TGTGCCAGCAGCCGAGGGACTAGCGGGAGTGTGGCGAACACCGGGGAGCTGTTTTTT.

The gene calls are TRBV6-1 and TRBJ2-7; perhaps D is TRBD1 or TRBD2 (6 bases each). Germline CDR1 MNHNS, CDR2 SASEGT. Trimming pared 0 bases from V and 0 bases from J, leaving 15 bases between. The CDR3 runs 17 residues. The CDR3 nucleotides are TGTGCCAGCAGTGAAGCGCTCGGAGGGGGGCACTCCTACGAGCAGTACTTC. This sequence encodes CASSEALGGGHSYEQYF.

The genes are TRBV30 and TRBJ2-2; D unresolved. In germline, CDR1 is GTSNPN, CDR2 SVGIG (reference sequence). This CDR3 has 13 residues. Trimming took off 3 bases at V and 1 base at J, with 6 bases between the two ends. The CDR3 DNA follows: TGTGCCTGGAGCTCTGGGAACACCGGGGAGCTGTTTTTT. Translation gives CAWSSGNTGELFF.

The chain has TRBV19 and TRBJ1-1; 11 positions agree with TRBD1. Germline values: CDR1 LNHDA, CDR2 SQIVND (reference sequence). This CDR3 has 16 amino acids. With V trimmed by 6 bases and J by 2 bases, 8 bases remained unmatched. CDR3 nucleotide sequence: TGTGCCAGTAGGCCCCGGGACAGGGGGGAAAACACTGAAGCTTTCTTT. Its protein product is CASRPRDRGENTEAFF.

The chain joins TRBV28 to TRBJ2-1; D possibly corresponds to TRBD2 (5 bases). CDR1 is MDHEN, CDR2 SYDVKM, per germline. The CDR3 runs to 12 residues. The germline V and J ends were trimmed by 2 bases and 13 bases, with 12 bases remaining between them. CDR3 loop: CASSLARTSQFF. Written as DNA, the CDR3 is TGTGCCAGCAGTTTAGCGCGGACTTCCCAGTTCTTC.

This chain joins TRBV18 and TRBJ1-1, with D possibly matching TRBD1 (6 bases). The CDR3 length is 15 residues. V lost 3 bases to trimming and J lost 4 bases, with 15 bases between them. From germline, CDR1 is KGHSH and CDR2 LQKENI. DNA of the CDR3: TGTGCCAGCTCACCGTTGGGGGAGGGGGGCACTGAAGCTTTCTTT. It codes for CASSPLGEGGTEAFF.

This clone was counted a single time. DNA of the CDR3: TGTGCCAGCAGCAGACAGGGGGTCGGCTACACCTTC. It yields the protein CASSRQGVGYTF. V gene TRBV28 combines with J gene TRBJ1-2, with TRBD1 identical over 9 bases. The CDR3 consists of 12 residues. Germline V gene data show CDR1 as MDHEN and CDR2 as SYDVKM. Losses at the gene ends were 6 bases for V and 8 bases for J; bases not matched to a gene: 4.

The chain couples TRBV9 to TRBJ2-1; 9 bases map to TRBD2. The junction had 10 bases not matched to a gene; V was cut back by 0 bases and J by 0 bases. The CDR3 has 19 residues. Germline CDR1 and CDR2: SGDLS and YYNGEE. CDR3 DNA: TGTGCCAGCAGCGTAGGACGTAGCGGGAGACGCGACTCCTACAATGAGCAGTTCTTC. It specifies CASSVGRSGRRDSYNEQFF.

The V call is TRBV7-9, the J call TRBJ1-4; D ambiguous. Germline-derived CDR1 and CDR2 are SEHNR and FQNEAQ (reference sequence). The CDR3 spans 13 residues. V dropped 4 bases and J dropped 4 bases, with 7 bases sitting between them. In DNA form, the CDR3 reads TGTGCCAGCAGCTCCGGGGATAATGAAAAACTGTTTTTT. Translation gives CASSSGDNEKLFF.

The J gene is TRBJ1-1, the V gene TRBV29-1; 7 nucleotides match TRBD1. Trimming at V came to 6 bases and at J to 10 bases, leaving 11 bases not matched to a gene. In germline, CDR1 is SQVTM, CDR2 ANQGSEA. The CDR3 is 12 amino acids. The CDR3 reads CSVGNHGTAAFF. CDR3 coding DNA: TGCAGCGTGGGGAATCACGGGACAGCAGCTTTCTTT. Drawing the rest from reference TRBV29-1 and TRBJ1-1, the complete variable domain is SAVISQKPSRDICQRGTSLTIQCQVDSQVTMMFWYRQQPGQSLTLIATANQGSEATYESGFVIDKFPISRPNLTFSTLTVSNMSPEDSSIYLCSVGNHGTAAFFGQGTRLTVV.

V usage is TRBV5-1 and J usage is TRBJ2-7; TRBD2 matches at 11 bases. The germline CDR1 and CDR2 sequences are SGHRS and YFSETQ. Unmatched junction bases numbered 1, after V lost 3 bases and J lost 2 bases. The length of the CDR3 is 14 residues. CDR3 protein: CASSSLAGAYEQYF. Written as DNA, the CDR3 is TGCGCCAGCAGCTCACTAGCGGGAGCCTACGAGCAGTACTTC.

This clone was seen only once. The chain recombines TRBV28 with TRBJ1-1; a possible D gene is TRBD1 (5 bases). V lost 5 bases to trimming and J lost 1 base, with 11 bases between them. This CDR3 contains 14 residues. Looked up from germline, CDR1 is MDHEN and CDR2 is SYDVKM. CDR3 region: CASSPPTANTEAFF. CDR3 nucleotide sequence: TGTGCCAGCAGTCCCCCGACAGCGAACACTGAAGCTTTCTTT.

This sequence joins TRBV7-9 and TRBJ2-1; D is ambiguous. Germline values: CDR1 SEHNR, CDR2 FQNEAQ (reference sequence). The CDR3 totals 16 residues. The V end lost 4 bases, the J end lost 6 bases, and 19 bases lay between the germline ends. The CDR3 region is CASSWDPGRLGNEQFF. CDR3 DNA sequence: TGTGCCAGCAGCTGGGATCCGGGCAGGCTGGGCAATGAGCAGTTCTTC.

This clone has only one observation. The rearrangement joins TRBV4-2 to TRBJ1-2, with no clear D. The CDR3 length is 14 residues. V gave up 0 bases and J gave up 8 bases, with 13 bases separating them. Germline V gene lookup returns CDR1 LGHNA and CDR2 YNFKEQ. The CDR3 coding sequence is TGTGCCAGCAGCCAAGATATCGGAACGAAGGGCTACACCTTC. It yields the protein CASSQDIGTKGYTF.

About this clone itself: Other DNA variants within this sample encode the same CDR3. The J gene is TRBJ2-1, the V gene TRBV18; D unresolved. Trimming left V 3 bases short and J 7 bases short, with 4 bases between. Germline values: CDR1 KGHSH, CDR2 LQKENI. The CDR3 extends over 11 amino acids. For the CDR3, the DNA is TGTGCCAGCTCACCGGAAAATGAGCAGTTCTTC. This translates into CASSPENEQFF.

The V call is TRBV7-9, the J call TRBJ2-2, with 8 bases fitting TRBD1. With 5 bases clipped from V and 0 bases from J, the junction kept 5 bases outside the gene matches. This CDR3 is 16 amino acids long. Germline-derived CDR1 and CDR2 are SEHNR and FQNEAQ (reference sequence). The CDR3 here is CASSLKTGANTGELFF. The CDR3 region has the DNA TGTGCCAGCAGCCTCAAGACAGGGGCGAACACCGGGGAGCTGTTTTTT.